The present T cell receptor (beta chain) was sequenced within a study of T cell changes during pregnancy in multiple sclerosis. The CDR3 has 14 residues. V was trimmed by 2 bases and J by 0 bases, leaving 5 bases between them. Per germline, CDR1 SGHVS and CDR2 FNYEAQ. Profiling relied on immunoSEQ multiplex PCR, and the TCRdb table lists in-frame clones only, not all of them. This table has approximately 61,000 clones, 88% appearing once. The genes are TRBV7-6 and TRBJ1-3; D ambiguous. The source material was peripheral blood, sampled in the first trimester of pregnancy. The sequence was collected from a female donor with multiple sclerosis, enrolled in a pregnancy study. The CDR3 here is CASSLTDSGNTIYF. The CDR3 region has the DNA TGTGCCAGCAGCTTAACAGACTCTGGAAACACCATATATTTT.